These 25 T cell receptor beta chains were all obtained from the same sample, sequenced in a study of blood T cell repertoires in COVID-19. The assay was immunoSEQ multiplex PCR, and TCRdb's table has in-frame clones only and misses some. Counted here are around 290,000 clones, roughly 87% occurring once; the ten biggest clones make up approximately 1%. The sample was PBMCs or T cells enriched from blood (not recorded which). Source of these receptors: a woman in her twenties or thirties who had recovered from COVID-19.

The CDR3 protein is CARIRGVAYQETQYF. CDR3 coding DNA: TGTGCCAGAATCAGGGGGGTCGCGTACCAAGAGACCCAGTACTTC. This chain joins TRBV7-9 and TRBJ2-5, with D possibly matching TRBD1 (7 bases). Deletions cut 9 bases from V and 0 bases from J, with 17 bases between. CDR3 length: 15 residues. Germline V lookup: CDR1 SEHNR, CDR2 FQNEAQ (reference sequence).

This chain connects TRBV2 to TRBJ1-2; D may be TRBD1 (5 bases). In germline, CDR1 is SNHLY, CDR2 FYNNEI. Trimming removed 7 bases at V and 4 bases at J, with 13 bases between. This CDR3 has 13 residues. This chain's CDR3 is CASTLRAVYGYTF. The DNA for the CDR3 is TGTGCCAGCACCCTCAGGGCCGTCTATGGCTACACCTTC.

The chain links TRBV3-1 (or the pseudogene TRBV3-2) to TRBJ2-3; 9 nucleotides match TRBD2. The CDR3 runs to 19 residues. CDR1 and CDR2 (germline): LGHDT, YNNKEL (reference sequence). The V and J ends lost 0 bases and 2 bases, in that order; junction bases with no gene match: 12. CDR3 sequence (DNA): TGTGCCAGCAGCCAAGATTTTGTAGGACTAGCGACTTTCACAGATACGCAGTATTTT. Translated, it gives CASSQDFVGLATFTDTQYF.

The V gene is TRBV5-4, the J gene TRBJ2-7, with 9 bases aligning to TRBD1. Trimming cost V 4 bases and J 5 bases; bases outside gene matches: 7. The germline V gene has CDR1 SGHNT and CDR2 YYREEE (reference sequence). This CDR3 is 14 amino acids long. DNA of the CDR3: TGTGCCAGCAGCCCCGGGACAGGGTCCCACGAGCAGTACTTC. Its translation is CASSPGTGSHEQYF.

The chain employs TRBV20-1 and TRBJ1-6, with a tentative D call TRBD1 (5 bases). CDR1 DFQATT and CDR2 SNEGSKA come from the germline V gene (reference sequence). Trimming removed 3 bases from V and 7 bases from J, with 19 bases in between. The CDR3 sequence is 16 residues long. The CDR3 bases are TGCAGTGCTAGTGGGGCCCTCCGCAGGGTCAATTCACCCCTCCACTTT. As protein: CSASGALRRVNSPLHF.

This clone was counted between two and nine times. V gene TRBV27 combines with J gene TRBJ2-5, with TRBD1 identical over 9 bases. Germline assignment: CDR1 MNHEY and CDR2 SMNVEV (reference sequence). V gave up 2 bases and J gave up 3 bases; unmatched junction bases: 10. This CDR3 has 17 amino acids. CDR3: CASSLLHSDRGKETQYF. The CDR3 DNA reads as TGTGCCAGCAGTTTACTGCATTCGGACAGGGGAAAAGAGACCCAGTACTTC.

The chain is built from TRBV27 and TRBJ2-1; 7 bases agree with TRBD1. From germline, CDR1 is MNHEY and CDR2 SMNVEV (reference sequence). This CDR3 region has 16 residues. The trim removed 2 bases at V and 8 bases at J, leaving 12 bases unmatched. The CDR3 region has the DNA TGTGCCAGCAGTTTAATCCGGGACAGTGCCGGAGATGAGCAGTTCTTC. This sequence encodes CASSLIRDSAGDEQFF.

This clone was picked up one time. This chain connects TRBV5-1 to TRBJ1-6; 7 nucleotides match TRBD1. The germline V gene encodes CDR1 SGHRS and CDR2 YFSETQ. The V gene end was trimmed by 0 bases and the J gene end by 7 bases; junction bases not matched to a gene: 4. CDR3 length: 15 amino acids. The CDR3 here is CASSLGGQTNSPLHF. The DNA for the CDR3 is TGCGCCAGCAGCTTGGGGGGACAGACCAATTCACCCCTCCACTTT.

The V call is TRBV30, the J call TRBJ2-5; D might be TRBD1 (7 bases). Trimming shortened V by 5 bases and J by 2 bases, and 24 bases separated the two germline ends. CDR3 length: 17 amino acids. CDR1 is GTSNPN and CDR2 is SVGIG in the germline V gene (reference sequence). CDR3 region: CAWARGRGLRGQETQYF. For the CDR3, the DNA is TGTGCCTGGGCGCGGGGAAGGGGACTCAGGGGGCAAGAGACCCAGTACTTC.

The V gene is TRBV19, the J gene TRBJ1-1, with D uncertain. V lost 3 bases and J 3 bases, leaving 11 bases between the germline ends. The CDR3 sequence is 14 residues long. Germline values: CDR1 LNHDA, CDR2 SQIVND (reference sequence). CDR3 sequence: CASSIRRGDTEAFF. The CDR3 bases are TGTGCCAGTAGTATCCGGCGGGGAGACACTGAAGCTTTCTTT.

J is TRBJ1-2 and V is TRBV12-3 or TRBV12-4; D not certain. The V gene lost 7 bases and the J gene lost 8 bases, with 14 bases spanning the gap. This CDR3 is built from 12 residues. The CDR3 loop is CASNLGRLGYTF. CDR3 DNA sequence: TGTGCCAGCAATCTAGGCAGATTGGGCTACACCTTC.

The chain has TRBV5-1 and TRBJ2-3, with TRBD2 matching over 10 bases. Germline CDR1 SGHRS, CDR2 YFSETQ. This CDR3 has 15 residues. V lost 4 bases and J lost 9; bases outside the gene matches: 11. CDR3 sequence (DNA): TGCGCCAGCAGCCCCGAGGGCCTAGCGGGAGAGACGCAGTATTTT. This encodes CASSPEGLAGETQYF.

The chain joins TRBV24-1 to TRBJ1-5; D unclear. Germline V gene data show CDR1 as KGHDR and CDR2 as SFDVKD. The CDR3 loop spans 12 amino acids. The V and J ends lost 7 bases and 1 base respectively, with 4 bases between them. CDR3 region: CATSGSNQPQHF. CDR3 DNA: TGTGCCACCAGCGGGAGCAATCAGCCCCAGCATTTT.

V gene TRBV28 combines with J gene TRBJ1-5, with D possibly being TRBD1 (6 bases). V lost 6 bases and J 9 bases, leaving 24 bases between the germline ends. Germline V gene lookup returns CDR1 MDHEN and CDR2 SYDVKM. CDR3 length: 16 residues. CDR3 sequence: CASRLTQGLPFRPQHF. CDR3 DNA: TGTGCCAGCAGGCTGACGCAGGGGCTCCCTTTTCGGCCCCAGCATTTT.

The chain carries TRBV7-2 and TRBJ2-7; 8 positions match TRBD2. Trimming removed 6 bases from V and 0 bases from J; junction bases left unmatched: 10. This CDR3 is 16 amino acids long. The germline V gene has CDR1 SGHTA and CDR2 FQGNSA. CDR3 DNA: TGTGCCAGCAGTTCGAGCCGGGGGGGCATCTCCTACGAGCAGTACTTC. It is translated as CASSSSRGGISYEQYF.

DNA for the CDR3: TGTGCCAGCAGCTTATCCCAGGGTGGCCTCTACGAGCAGTACTTC. Encoded protein: CASSLSQGGLYEQYF. The rearrangement links TRBV7-2 to TRBJ2-7; tentative D call: TRBD1 (5 bases). The CDR3 loop spans 15 amino acids. CDR1 SGHTA and CDR2 FQGNSA come from the germline V gene. V lost 2 bases and J lost 3, with 14 bases in between.

The chain couples TRBV10-2 to TRBJ1-1; 9 bases agree with TRBD1. Per germline, CDR1 WSHSY and CDR2 SAAADI. V gave up 5 bases and J gave up 3 bases; unmatched junction bases: 7. The CDR3 has 15 residues. CDR3 DNA sequence: TGCGCCAGCAGTAGGACAGGGGAAGGTGACACTGAAGCTTTCTTT. Translating it yields CASSRTGEGDTEAFF.

The DNA of the CDR3 is TGTGCCAGCAGCTTGGGGGGAGGGGCAGGGTCACCCCTCCACTTT. Its protein product is CASSLGGGAGSPLHF. J is TRBJ1-6 and V is TRBV5-6; D is perhaps TRBD1 (5 bases). V was shortened by 0 bases and J by 10 bases, with 14 bases between the two germline ends. CDR1 is SGHDT and CDR2 is YYEEEE in the germline V gene. CDR3 length: 15 amino acids.

The chain has TRBV9 and TRBJ2-7; possible D gene TRBD2, 5 bases. Trimming took 7 bases from V and 3 from J, leaving 20 bases between them. Looked up from germline, CDR1 is SGDLS and CDR2 is YYNGEE. The CDR3 has 15 residues. The CDR3 nucleotides are TGTGCCAGCGGGAAAGGGAGAAACTCCTACTACGAGCAGTACTTC. This translates into CASGKGRNSYYEQYF.

The chain combines TRBV6-2 or TRBV6-3 with TRBJ2-5, with TRBD1 identical over 12 bases. The V gene end was trimmed by 4 bases and the J gene end by 6 bases; junction bases not matched to a gene: 9. The CDR3 runs 16 residues. The germline V gene has CDR1 MNHEY and CDR2 SVGEGT. For the CDR3, the DNA is TGTGCCAGCAGTTCATCCGGGACAGGGGGCATAAAGACCCAGTACTTC. It encodes CASSSSGTGGIKTQYF.

The chain is built from TRBV28 and TRBJ2-5; 9 bases are shared with TRBD1. The CDR3 has 14 residues. Germline V gives CDR1 MDHEN, CDR2 SYDVKM. After removal of 5 bases from V and 4 bases from J, the junction contained 5 bases not matched to a gene. The CDR3 loop is CASSGTGGSETQYF. DNA for the CDR3: TGTGCCAGCAGTGGAACAGGGGGCTCAGAGACCCAGTACTTC.

This chain uses TRBV28 with TRBJ2-1; 14 positions agree with TRBD2. Trimming at V came to 1 base and at J to 9 bases, leaving 23 bases not matched to a gene. Per the germline V gene, CDR1 is MDHEN and CDR2 is SYDVKM. This CDR3 is built from 22 residues. The CDR3 region has the DNA TGTGCCAGCAGTTTATCCCTACAACCCCTTCGGGGACTAGCGGGAGCTCGCAGTGAGCAGTTCTTC. Encoded protein: CASSLSLQPLRGLAGARSEQFF.

This clone has just one count. The gene calls are TRBV5-8 and TRBJ2-2; D is perhaps TRBD2 (5 bases). Germline V lookup: CDR1 SGHTS, CDR2 YDEGEE. The CDR3 consists of 15 residues. Deletions cut 1 base from V and 5 bases from J, with 12 bases between. The CDR3 DNA sequence: TGTGCCAGCAGCTTGATGGGAGTCCGAACCGGGGAGCTGTTTTTT. Protein: CASSLMGVRTGELFF.

This clone was seen a few times. V is TRBV5-1 and J is TRBJ2-7, with 9 positions matching TRBD1. V shed 4 bases and J 6 bases; nucleotides not matched to a gene: 5. The CDR3 has 13 amino acids. The germline CDR1 and CDR2 sequences are SGHRS and YFSETQ. CDR3: CASSPGQGGEQYF. The CDR3 DNA follows: TGCGCCAGCAGCCCGGGACAGGGAGGCGAGCAGTACTTC.

This chain uses TRBV30 with TRBJ2-7; 11 nucleotides agree with TRBD2. The CDR3 is made up of 14 amino acids. V gave up 5 bases and J gave up 5 bases; unmatched junction bases: 8. CDR1 and CDR2 from the germline V gene are GTSNPN and SVGIG (reference sequence). The CDR3 spells CAWDLAGGPNEQYF. In DNA, the CDR3 is TGTGCCTGGGATTTAGCGGGAGGGCCTAACGAGCAGTACTTC.